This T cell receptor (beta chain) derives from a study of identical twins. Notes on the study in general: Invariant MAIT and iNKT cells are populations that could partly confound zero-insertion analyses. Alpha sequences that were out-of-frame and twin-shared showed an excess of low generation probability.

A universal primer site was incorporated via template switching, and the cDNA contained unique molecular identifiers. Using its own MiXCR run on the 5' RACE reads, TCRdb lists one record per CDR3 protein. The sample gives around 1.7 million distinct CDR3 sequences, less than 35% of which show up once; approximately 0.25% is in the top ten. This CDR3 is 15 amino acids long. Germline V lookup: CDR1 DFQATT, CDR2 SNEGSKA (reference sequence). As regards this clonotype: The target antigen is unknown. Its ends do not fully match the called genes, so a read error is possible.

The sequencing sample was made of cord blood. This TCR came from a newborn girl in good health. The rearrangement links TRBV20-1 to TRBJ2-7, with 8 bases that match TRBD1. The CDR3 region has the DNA TGCAGTGCCTCGGGACAGGTGGAAAAACTTTACGAGCGGTACTTC. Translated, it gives CSASGQVEKLYERYF.